The rows below give T cell receptor beta chains drawn from one sample of a study of T-cell memory formation after mild COVID-19. TCRdb processed the 5' RACE reads anew with MiXCR; each CDR3 protein has one entry. The data contain 400,000 or so distinct CDR3 sequences, around 20% of them singletons. Sequences were obtained from PBMCs or a T cell subset sorted from them (not recorded which). All receptors come from an adult woman who had mild COVID-19 (a few samples of this study predate the infection). Cell type and time point are not known. CDR3s leave out the opening cysteine and the closing phenylalanine or tryptophan. The D gene is left open where the match is weak. Size tells how often a clone was seen (once, few, many) or the class of an expanded clone, and some rows leave it out.

ASSFTERSYEQY - TRBV5-1 many TRBJ2-7
ASTPGIGGDQPQH - TRBV5-1 few TRBJ1-5
ASRRTGGIEKLF TRBD1 TRBV7-9 few TRBJ1-4
ASSSITGVWTGELF TRBD1 TRBV11-2 few TRBJ2-2
ASSLEGTVLVGGYT - TRBV7-2 few TRBJ1-2
ASSLSPTGPREQY TRBD1 TRBV5-1 few TRBJ2-7
ASSGGPSIGNTIY - TRBV5-1 - TRBJ1-3
ASSDGATEAF - TRBV2 - TRBJ1-1
ASSFGPTGRRGSTEAF - TRBV5-1 - TRBJ1-1
ASSVDGRGNQPQH - TRBV9 few TRBJ1-5
ASSFYSAGSGNTIY - TRBV11-3 few TRBJ1-3
ASSELYTDTQY - TRBV2 - TRBJ2-3
ASSQDLGQGLPTYYEQY TRBD1 TRBV3-1 few TRBJ2-7
ASATGNEAF - TRBV7-6 few TRBJ1-1
ASTPGALTDEQY - TRBV6-1 few TRBJ2-7
ASSSYDGSGNTIY - TRBV7-2 few TRBJ1-3
ASSPGTGQHEQY TRBD1 TRBV7-9 many TRBJ2-7